This TCR beta chain appears in the sequencing data of a study of neurological immune-mediated disorders. The sample holds many counts of this clonotype. Time point reported: longitudinal time-point 3. With 10-nucleotide random UMIs included, cDNA was synthesized by 5'RACE. TCRdb called the 5' RACE reads again in MiXCR, with one record for every CDR3 protein. The repertoire holds around 97,000 distinct CDR3 sequences, with roughly a tenth as singletons. The CDR3 totals 13 residues. The J segment lost 3 bases and the V segment lost 4 bases, leaving 4 bases of the junction unmatched. Germline V gives CDR1 SQVTM, CDR2 ANQGSEA.

The chain is built from TRBV29-1 and TRBJ1-2, with TRBD1 matching 8 bases. Sequenced input: PBMCs. This TCR came from a female donor with HTLV-1-associated myelopathy (HAM/TSP). The CDR3 DNA reads as TGCAGCGTTGCCCGCAGGGGGCACTATGGCTACACCTTC. This encodes CSVARRGHYGYTF.